The rows below give T cell receptor beta chains drawn from one sample of a study of blood T cell repertoires in COVID-19. The method was immunoSEQ multiplex PCR; TCRdb's version includes in-frame clones alone and lacks a portion of them. The sample lists about 46,000 clones, under 90% occurring once. Sequencing was done on a sample of peripheral blood. The source of these receptors is a man between 60 and 75 years old with acute or convalescent COVID-19. Each CDR3 is given with its conserved first and last residue. The order of the fields is clone size, D gene, V gene, J gene, CDR3 protein, CDR3 DNA. A D gene is named only where the DNA matches it firmly. Size is stated for part of the rows, as once, few or many counts, or as a class when the clone is expanded.

clone_size: .; d_call: TRBD2; v_call: TRBV7-2; j_call: TRBJ2-5; cdr3_aa: CASSLVGGKETQYF; cdr3_nt: TGTGCCAGCAGCTTAGTCGGGGGGAAAGAGACCCAGTACTTC
clone_size: .; d_call: .; v_call: TRBV28; j_call: TRBJ1-1; cdr3_aa: CASKPRMNTEAFF; cdr3_nt: TGTGCCAGCAAGCCCCGTATGAACACTGAAGCTTTCTTT
clone_size: .; d_call: .; v_call: TRBV12-5; j_call: TRBJ2-7; cdr3_aa: CASGLASSYEQYF; cdr3_nt: TGTGCTAGTGGTTTGGCTAGCTCCTACGAGCAGTACTTC
clone_size: .; d_call: .; v_call: TRBV30; j_call: TRBJ2-5; cdr3_aa: CAWDWGLQETQYF; cdr3_nt: TGTGCCTGGGACTGGGGACTCCAAGAGACCCAGTACTTC
clone_size: .; d_call: .; v_call: TRBV25-1; j_call: TRBJ1-1; cdr3_aa: CASSELGGPEAFF; cdr3_nt: TGTGCCAGCAGTGAATTGGGGGGTCCTGAAGCTTTCTTT
clone_size: .; d_call: TRBD1; v_call: TRBV19; j_call: TRBJ1-5; cdr3_aa: CASMNRGLQPQHF; cdr3_nt: TGTGCCAGTATGAACAGGGGCCTCCAGCCCCAGCATTTT
clone_size: .; d_call: TRBD1; v_call: TRBV3-1/TRBV3-2; j_call: TRBJ1-1; cdr3_aa: CASSPTGTGNTEAFF; cdr3_nt: TGTGCCAGCAGCCCCACCGGGACAGGGAACACTGAAGCTTTCTTT
clone_size: .; d_call: TRBD1; v_call: TRBV19; j_call: TRBJ2-7; cdr3_aa: CASSIGQDSHEQYF; cdr3_nt: TGTGCCAGTAGTATCGGACAGGACTCCCACGAGCAGTACTTC
clone_size: once; d_call: TRBD1; v_call: TRBV13; j_call: TRBJ1-1; cdr3_aa: CASSTPELTGGTEAFF; cdr3_nt: TGTGCCAGCAGCACTCCGGAACTGACAGGGGGCACTGAAGCTTTCTTT
clone_size: few; d_call: .; v_call: TRBV5-1; j_call: TRBJ1-2; cdr3_aa: CASSATAYGYTF; cdr3_nt: TGCGCCAGCAGCGCGACAGCCTATGGCTACACCTTC
clone_size: .; d_call: TRBD1; v_call: TRBV5-4; j_call: TRBJ1-2; cdr3_aa: CASSGSLDRAPYGYTF; cdr3_nt: TGTGCCAGCAGCGGTTCCTTGGACAGGGCCCCCTATGGCTACACCTTC
clone_size: once; d_call: TRBD1; v_call: TRBV30; j_call: TRBJ1-2; cdr3_aa: CAWKGGGYTF; cdr3_nt: TGTGCCTGGAAAGGGGGCGGCTACACCTTC
clone_size: .; d_call: TRBD1; v_call: TRBV6-2/TRBV6-3; j_call: TRBJ1-5; cdr3_aa: CASSSLDRAVNQPQHF; cdr3_nt: TGTGCCAGCAGTTCATTGGACAGGGCTGTCAATCAGCCCCAGCATTTT
clone_size: few; d_call: TRBD1; v_call: TRBV19; j_call: TRBJ1-1; cdr3_aa: CASSTGGQGAEAFF; cdr3_nt: TGTGCCAGTAGTACTGGGGGACAGGGGGCTGAAGCTTTCTTT